This T cell receptor beta chain was documented in a study of T cells in localized non-small cell lung cancer. Study observations and caveats: Uninvolved adjacent lung, not tumor, had the highest T cell clonality. Median detection of top 100 tumor clones in adjacent lung was around 60 clones. Among blood samples, higher T cell density accompanied longer overall survival.

In regard to this clone: The antigen is unknown.

With 4 bases clipped from V and 5 bases from J, the junction kept 17 bases outside the gene matches. The CDR3 runs 18 residues. Germline loops: CDR1 LGHNA, CDR2 YNFKEQ. Method: immunoSEQ multiplex PCR; TCRdb's copy keeps in-frame clones and lacks some. The data contain about 59,000 clones, approximately 87% of them singletons. This TCR was recovered from a woman aged 35 to 69 with stage I lung adenocarcinoma. This material consisted of peripheral blood, taken before any cancer treatment. This chain uses TRBV4-2 with TRBJ2-5; TRBD1 aligns across 9 bases. CDR3 coding DNA: TGTGCCAGCAGCCCCACTTTCCGTCGGACAGGGGAGTGGGAGACCCAGTACTTC. Protein product: CASSPTFRRTGEWETQYF.